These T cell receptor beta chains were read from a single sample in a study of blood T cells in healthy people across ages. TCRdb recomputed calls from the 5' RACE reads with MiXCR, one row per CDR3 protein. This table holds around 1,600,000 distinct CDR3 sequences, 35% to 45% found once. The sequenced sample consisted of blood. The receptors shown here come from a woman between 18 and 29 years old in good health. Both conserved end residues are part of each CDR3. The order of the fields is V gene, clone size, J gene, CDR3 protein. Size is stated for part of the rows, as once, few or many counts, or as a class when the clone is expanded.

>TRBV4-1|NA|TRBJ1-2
CASSQEGRLNYGYTF
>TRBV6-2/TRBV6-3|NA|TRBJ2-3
CASRRTSGSWRDTQYF
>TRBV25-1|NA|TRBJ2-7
CASSGLAASYEQYF
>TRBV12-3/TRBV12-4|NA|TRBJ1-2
CASGAGGFYGYTF
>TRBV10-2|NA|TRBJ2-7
CASSESRVGPYEQYF
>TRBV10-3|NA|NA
CAISDQASGSYGEQYF
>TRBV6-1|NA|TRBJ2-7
CASSEGRLNYEQYF
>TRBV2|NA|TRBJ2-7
CASSEYVRGEQYF
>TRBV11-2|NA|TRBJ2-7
CASSLDTYRAYEQYF
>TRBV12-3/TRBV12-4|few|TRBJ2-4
CASSLEPGLLAKNIQYF
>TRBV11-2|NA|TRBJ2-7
CASSWLTSGKTYEQYF
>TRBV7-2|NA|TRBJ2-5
CASSLSGGGALVSGQETQYF
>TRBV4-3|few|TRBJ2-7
CASSQDRAVGYEQYF
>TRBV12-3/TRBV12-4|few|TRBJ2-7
CASRGPSYEQYF
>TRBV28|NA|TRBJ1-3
CASSLDSGSGNTIYF
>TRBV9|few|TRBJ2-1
CASSVATNNEQFF
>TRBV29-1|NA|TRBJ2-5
CSVVTGRSETQYF
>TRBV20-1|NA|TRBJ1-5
CSARDRATLNQPQHF
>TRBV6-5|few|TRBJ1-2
CASSYFQTSGYGYTF
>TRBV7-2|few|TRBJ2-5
CASSLRTGREETQYF
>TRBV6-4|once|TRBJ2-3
CASSISVAADTQYF
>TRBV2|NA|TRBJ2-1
CARKLTDRDNNEQFF
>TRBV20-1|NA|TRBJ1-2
CSAREGSSGYTF
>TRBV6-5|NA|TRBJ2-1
CASSYSGLAGGYNEQFF
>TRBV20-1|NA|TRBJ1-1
CSARTGTVNTEAFF
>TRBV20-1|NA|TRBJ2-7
CSASQGEPYEQYF
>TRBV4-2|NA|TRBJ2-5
CANSQEQAPLAGGPYF
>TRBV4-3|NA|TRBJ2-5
CASSQDTTGVTQYF
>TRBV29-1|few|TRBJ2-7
CSIRQSYEQYF
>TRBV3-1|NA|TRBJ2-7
CANSRTGRNEQYF
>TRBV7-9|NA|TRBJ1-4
CASSAPGSTNEKLFF
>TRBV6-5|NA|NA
CASSRKGSSYNEQYF
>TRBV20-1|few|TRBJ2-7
CSAREGTGVPYEQYF
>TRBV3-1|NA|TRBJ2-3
CASSQDRASYGKDTQYF
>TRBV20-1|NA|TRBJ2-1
CSARDPEASGNEQFF
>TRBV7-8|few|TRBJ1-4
CASSFRPGQGEKLFF
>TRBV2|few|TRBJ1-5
CASSESGRNQPQHF
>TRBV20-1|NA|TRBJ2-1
CSALIAGGRRETQFF
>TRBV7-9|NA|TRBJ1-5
CASGGLTNQPQHF
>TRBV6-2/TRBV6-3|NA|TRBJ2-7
CASSYGPGFWEQYF
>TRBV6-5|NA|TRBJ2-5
CASSYSPSGAGETRYF
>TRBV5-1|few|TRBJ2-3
CASRQRAALDTQYF
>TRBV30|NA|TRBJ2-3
CAWSVVRDTQYF
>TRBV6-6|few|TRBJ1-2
CASSYSEPQGSRDGYTF